This record looks at one TCR beta chain sequence and its context. Trimming left V 6 bases short and J 7 bases short, with 15 bases between. CDR3 length equals 14 residues. Germline assignment: CDR1 ENHRY and CDR2 SYGVKD. In the study's own analysis: Counts of nucleated cells, estimated from reference gene primer amplification, were obtained. Some clones are missing from TCRdb's copy, which holds only in-frame ones; the method was immunoSEQ multiplex PCR. D and trimming were read from the DNA, whereas the V and J calls and clone size are those reported in that table. Seen here are approximately 340,000 clones, 83% observed once, and the top ten hold 3%. The data originate from a study of blood T cell repertoires in COVID-19. As for the study in general: There were acute and convalescent COVID-19 samples, and they came from the United States, Italy and Spain. Sources were T cells, B-cell-depleted T cells, or PBMCs; the material itself was cDNA or gDNA.

This chain connects TRBV10-3 to TRBJ1-4; possibly TRBD1 for D (5 bases). Input material: peripheral blood. The receptor comes from a man aged 30 to 45 with active or convalescent COVID-19. CDR3 protein: CAISRDLGLEKLFF. CDR3 in DNA: TGTGCCATCAGCCGGGACTTAGGTCTTGAAAAACTGTTTTTT.